This TCR beta chain comes out of a study of cytomegalovirus exposure and HLA in healthy donors. Use of 60 Vbeta and 13 Jbeta primers characterized the PCR. In the original analysis: Approximately 12 million of the 80 million or so unique TCR beta chains counted in a later analysis were shared. Sequencing used immunoSEQ multiplex PCR; TCRdb keeps in-frame clones, though not all of them. V and J calls and clone size come straight from that table; D and trimming were deduced from the DNA. The profile covers approximately 220,000 clones, with 65% to 90% appearing a single time and more than 1.3% taken by the ten largest. Trimming cost V 6 bases and J 8 bases; bases outside gene matches: 23. Germline CDR1 reads MRHNA; CDR2 reads SNTAGT. The CDR3 length is 20 residues. Study conclusions and caveats: The authors assumed roughly uniform sequencing depth across donors for presence/absence analyses.

Worth noting for this clone: Its cognate antigen is unknown.

Sequencing was done on a sample of PBMCs. V is TRBV6-4 and J is TRBJ1-6, with 9 bases that match TRBD1. The TCR sequence derives from a girl aged 10 to 17 in good health and CMV-seronegative. In DNA form, the CDR3 reads TGTGCCAGCAGAGTGTCGCGTTGGGACAGGGATGGGGGTGCGGATTCACCCCTCCACTTT. Encoded protein: CASRVSRWDRDGGADSPLHF.